The subject of this entry is one T cell receptor beta chain. The target antigen is unknown. The sample belongs to a study of T cell responses to AZD1222 COVID-19 vaccine. Pooling was applied to second doses at about 4 or about 12 weeks. The CDR3 is 16 amino acids. Germline V lookup: CDR1 SGHAT, CDR2 FQNNGV. J was trimmed by 6 bases and V by 1 base; bases with no gene match: 10. The study's findings and limits: The donors showed a predominance of white British ancestry and of females, with possible underestimation of clonal diversity. Spike-spanning, vaccine-associated CD4 TCRs were dominant at 160-218 and 743-854.

The data were produced by immunoSEQ multiplex PCR, yet TCRdb's version contains in-frame clones alone and is incomplete. The table shows some 180,000 clones, with approximately 90% occurring only once. This rearrangement joins TRBV11-2 to TRBJ2-7; 9 bases agree with TRBD1. The clonotype was recovered from an adult who received the AZD1222 COVID-19 vaccine. Here the sequenced sample was peripheral blood, taken 28 days after the second AZD1222 dose. The DNA of the CDR3 is TGTGCCAGCAGCTTAGTTGGGAGGACAGGGGCGTCCGAGCAGTACTTC. Its translation is CASSLVGRTGASEQYF.